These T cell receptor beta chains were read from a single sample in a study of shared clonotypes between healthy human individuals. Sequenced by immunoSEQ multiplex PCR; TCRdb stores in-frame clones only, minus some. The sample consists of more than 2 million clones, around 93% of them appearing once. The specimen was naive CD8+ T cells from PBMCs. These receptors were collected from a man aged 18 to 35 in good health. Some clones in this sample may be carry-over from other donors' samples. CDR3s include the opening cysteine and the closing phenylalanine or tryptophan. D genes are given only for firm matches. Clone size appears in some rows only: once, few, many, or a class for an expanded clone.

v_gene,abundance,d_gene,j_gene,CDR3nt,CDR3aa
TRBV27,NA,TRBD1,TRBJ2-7,TGTGCCAGCAGTTTAGGTGGACAGGGGATATTGGTTTACGAGCAGTACTTC,CASSLGGQGILVYEQYF
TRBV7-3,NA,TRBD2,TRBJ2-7,TGTGCCAGCAGCCCGACACAACCGGGACTAGCGGGTTTCCACGAGCAGTACTTC,CASSPTQPGLAGFHEQYF
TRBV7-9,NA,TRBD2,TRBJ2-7,TGTGCCAGCAGCTTTCCGGGACTAGCGGCATACGAGCAGTACTTC,CASSFPGLAAYEQYF
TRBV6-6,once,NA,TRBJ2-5,TGTGCCAGCAGTTACTCGGTTTCGGGAGCCCGAAAGACCCAGTACTTC,CASSYSVSGARKTQYF
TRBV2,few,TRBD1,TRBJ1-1,TGTGCCAGCAGTGAAGCGCTGGGACAGCTCACTGAAGCTTTCTTT,CASSEALGQLTEAFF
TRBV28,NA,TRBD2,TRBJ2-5,TGTGCCAGCAGTCCCGGGACTAGCGACTTCCGACAAGAGACCCAGTACTTC,CASSPGTSDFRQETQYF
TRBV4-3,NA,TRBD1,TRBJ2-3,TGCGCCAGCAGCCTTACTTCGGCGGGACAGGGTTTCCCAGATACGCAGTATTTT,CASSLTSAGQGFPDTQYF
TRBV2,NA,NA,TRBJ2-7,TGTGCCAGCTACACAAACCGGGACCAACCCTACGAGCAGTACTTC,CASYTNRDQPYEQYF
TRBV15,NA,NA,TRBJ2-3,TGTGCCACCAGCAGAGATTACTCTGGAGAAACTAGCACAGATACGCAGTATTTT,CATSRDYSGETSTDTQYF
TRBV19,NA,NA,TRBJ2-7,TGTGGACCGGGAGATCCGGGGGAGCAGTACTTC,CGPGDPGEQYF